This TCR beta chain originates from a study of blood T cell repertoires in COVID-19. In Cohort 3, a recovered donor had either two negative PCRs, clearance, or symptom resolution. The CDR3 is 15 residues long. Germline loops: CDR1 SGDLS, CDR2 YYNGEE. V gave up 3 bases and J gave up 0 bases; unmatched junction bases: 5. In the study's own analysis: Reference gene primer amplification yielded estimated nucleated cell counts. The assay was immunoSEQ multiplex PCR, and TCRdb's table has in-frame clones only and misses some. The V and J calls and clone size were taken over from that table, and D and trimming were inferred from the DNA. The table lists approximately 280,000 clones, 86% of them singletons.

Sample: PBMCs or T cells enriched from blood (not recorded which). The genes are TRBV9 and TRBJ1-1; 7 bases agree with TRBD1. The receptor's source is a woman aged 18-30 years who had recovered from COVID-19. CDR3 DNA: TGTGCCAGCAGCGGCGACAGGGACATGAACACTGAAGCTTTCTTT. Its translation is CASSGDRDMNTEAFF. Drawing the rest from reference TRBV9 and TRBJ1-1, the complete variable domain is DSGVTQTPKHLITATGQRVTLRCSPRSGDLSVYWYQQSLDQGLQFLIQYYNGEERAKGNILERFSAQQFPDLHSELNLSSLELGDSALYFCASSGDRDMNTEAFFGQGTRLTVV.